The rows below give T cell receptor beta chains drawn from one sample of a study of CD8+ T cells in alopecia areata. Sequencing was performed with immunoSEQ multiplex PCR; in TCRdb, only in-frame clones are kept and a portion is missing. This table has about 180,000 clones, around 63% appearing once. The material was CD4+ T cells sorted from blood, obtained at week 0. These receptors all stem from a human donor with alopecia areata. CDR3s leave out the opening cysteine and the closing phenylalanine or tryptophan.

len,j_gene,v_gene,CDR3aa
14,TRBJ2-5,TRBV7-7,ASSIGRGVREETQY
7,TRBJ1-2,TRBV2,ASTKEDT
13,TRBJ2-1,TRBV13,ASSPGGTHYNEQF
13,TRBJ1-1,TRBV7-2,ASSFVPGANTEAF
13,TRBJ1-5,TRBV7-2,ASSLFNRENQPQH
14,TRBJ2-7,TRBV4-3,ASSPATGEPSYEQY
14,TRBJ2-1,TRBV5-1,ASSSGQLSSYNEQF
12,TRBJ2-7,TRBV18,ASSPGGGHYEQY
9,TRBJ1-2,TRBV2,ASSEGDGYT
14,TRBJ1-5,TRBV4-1,ASSHSTGTGNQPQH
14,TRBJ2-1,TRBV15,ATSRDRGLSYNEQF
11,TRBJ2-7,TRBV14,ASSQVRSYEQY
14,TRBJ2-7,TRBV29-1,SVEGLAGASTYEQY
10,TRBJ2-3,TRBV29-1,SVEAFKDTQY
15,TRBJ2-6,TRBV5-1,ASSLRARGSGANVLT
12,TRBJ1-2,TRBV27,ASSLSMGINGYT
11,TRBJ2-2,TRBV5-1,ASSSLDTGELF
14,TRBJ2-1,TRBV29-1,SVEDWPPSEGNEQF
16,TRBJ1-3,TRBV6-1,ASSEGLERSSSGNTIY
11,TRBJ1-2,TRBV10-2,ASSETGTYGYT
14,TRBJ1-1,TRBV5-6,ASSLAPGQGLTEAF
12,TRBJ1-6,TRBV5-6,ASSQGQPNSPLH
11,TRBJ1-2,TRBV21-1,ASSARGALGYT
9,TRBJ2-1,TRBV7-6,ASSQTNEQF
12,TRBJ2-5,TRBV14,ASSQDSSGGLQY
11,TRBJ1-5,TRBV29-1,SVTDRLNQPQH